This TCR beta chain is drawn from a study of T-cell reconstitution after alpha-beta-depleted transplantation in children. The TCRbeta library incorporated unique molecular identifiers. TCRdb ran MiXCR on the PCR reads and lists one entry per CDR3 protein. The sample includes 540,000 or so distinct CDR3 sequences, under 30% of them seen just once. J was trimmed by 9 bases and V by 5 bases; bases with no gene match: 8. CDR3 length equals 14 residues. The source of this sequence is a boy less than two years old who had a stem cell transplant for acute myeloid leukemia, so the T cells may come from the graft donor. The chain joins TRBV12-3 or TRBV12-4 to TRBJ2-1; 9 bases match TRBD1. The specimen comprised PBMCs, mostly from graft donor cells, sampled 360 days after TCRalphabeta/CD19-depleted stem cell transplant. CDR3 in DNA: TGTGCCAGCAGTCTCACAGGGGGCCCAGGTGAGCAGTTCTTC. It is translated as CASSLTGGPGEQFF.